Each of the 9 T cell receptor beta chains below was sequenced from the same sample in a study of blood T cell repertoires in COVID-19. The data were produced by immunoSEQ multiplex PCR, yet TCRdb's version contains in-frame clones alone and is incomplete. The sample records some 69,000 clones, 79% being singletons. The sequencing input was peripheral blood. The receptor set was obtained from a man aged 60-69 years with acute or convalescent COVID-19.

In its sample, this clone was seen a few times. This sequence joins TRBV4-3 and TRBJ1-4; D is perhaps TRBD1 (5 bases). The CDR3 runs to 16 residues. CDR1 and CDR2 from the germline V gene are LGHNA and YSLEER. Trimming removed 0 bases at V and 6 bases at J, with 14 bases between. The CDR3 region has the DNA TGCGCCAGCAGCCAAGACTTAACAGGATCCTATGAAAAACTGTTTTTT. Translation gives CASSQDLTGSYEKLFF.

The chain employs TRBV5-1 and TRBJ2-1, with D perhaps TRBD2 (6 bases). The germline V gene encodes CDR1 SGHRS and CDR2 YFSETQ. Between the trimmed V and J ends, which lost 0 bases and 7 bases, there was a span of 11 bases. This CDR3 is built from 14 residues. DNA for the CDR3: TGCGCCAGCAGCTTGGCAACTAGCATTAATGAGCAGTTCTTC. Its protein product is CASSLATSINEQFF. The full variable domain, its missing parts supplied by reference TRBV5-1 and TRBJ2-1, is KAGVTQTPRYLIKTRGQQVTLSCSPISGHRSVSWYQQTPGQGLQFLFEYFSETQRNKGNFPGRFSGRQFSNSRSEMNVSTLELGDSALYLCASSLATSINEQFFGPGTRLTVL.

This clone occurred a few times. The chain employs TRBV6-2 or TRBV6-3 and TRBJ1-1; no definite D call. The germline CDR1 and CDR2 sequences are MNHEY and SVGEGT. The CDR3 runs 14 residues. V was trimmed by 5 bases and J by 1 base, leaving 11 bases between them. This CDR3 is CASSPFTGNTEAFF. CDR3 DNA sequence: TGTGCCAGCAGTCCCTTCACGGGGAACACTGAAGCTTTCTTT.

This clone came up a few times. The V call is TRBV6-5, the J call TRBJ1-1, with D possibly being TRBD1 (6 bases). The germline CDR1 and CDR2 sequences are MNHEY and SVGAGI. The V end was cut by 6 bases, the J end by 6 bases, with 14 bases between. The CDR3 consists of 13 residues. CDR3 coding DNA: TGTGCCAGCAGAAAACAGGGTACCGCTGAAGCTTTCTTT. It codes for CASRKQGTAEAFF.

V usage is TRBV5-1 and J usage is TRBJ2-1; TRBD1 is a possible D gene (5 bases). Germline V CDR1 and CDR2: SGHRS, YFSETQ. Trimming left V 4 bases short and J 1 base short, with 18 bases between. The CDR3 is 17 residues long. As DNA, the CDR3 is TGCGCCAGCAGCCCTTATACAAGACAGCTTTCCTACAATGAGCAGTTCTTC. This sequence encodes CASSPYTRQLSYNEQFF. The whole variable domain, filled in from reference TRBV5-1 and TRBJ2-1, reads KAGVTQTPRYLIKTRGQQVTLSCSPISGHRSVSWYQQTPGQGLQFLFEYFSETQRNKGNFPGRFSGRQFSNSRSEMNVSTLELGDSALYLCASSPYTRQLSYNEQFFGPGTRLTVL.

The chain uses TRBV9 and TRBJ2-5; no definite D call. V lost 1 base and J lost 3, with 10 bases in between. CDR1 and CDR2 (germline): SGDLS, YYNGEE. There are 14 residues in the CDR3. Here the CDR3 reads CASSVSNNEETQYF. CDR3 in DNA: TGTGCCAGCAGCGTAAGTAACAATGAAGAGACCCAGTACTTC.

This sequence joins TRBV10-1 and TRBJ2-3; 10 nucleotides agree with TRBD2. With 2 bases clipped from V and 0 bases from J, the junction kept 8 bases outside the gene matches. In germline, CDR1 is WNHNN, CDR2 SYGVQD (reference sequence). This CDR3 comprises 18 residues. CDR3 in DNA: TGCGCCAGCAGTGAGGGGAGGACTAGCGGAACCAGCACAGATACGCAGTATTTT. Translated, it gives CASSEGRTSGTSTDTQYF.

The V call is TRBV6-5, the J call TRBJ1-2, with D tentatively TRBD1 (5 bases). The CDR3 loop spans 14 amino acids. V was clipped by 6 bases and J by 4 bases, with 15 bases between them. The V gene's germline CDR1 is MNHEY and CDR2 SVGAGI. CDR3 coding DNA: TGTGCCAGCAGCCGACAGTCGGGGGGCTATGGCTACACCTTC. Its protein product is CASSRQSGGYGYTF.

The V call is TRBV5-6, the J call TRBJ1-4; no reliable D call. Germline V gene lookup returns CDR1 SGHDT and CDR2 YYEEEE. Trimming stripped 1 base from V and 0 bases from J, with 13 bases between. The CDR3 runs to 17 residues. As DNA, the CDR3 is TGTGCCAGCAGCTTGACCCCCAGGCCGGCAACTAATGAAAAACTGTTTTTT. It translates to CASSLTPRPATNEKLFF. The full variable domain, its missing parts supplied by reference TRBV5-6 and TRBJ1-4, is DAGVTQSPTHLIKTRGQQVTLRCSPKSGHDTVSWYQQALGQGPQFIFQYYEEEERQRGNFPDRFSGHQFPNYSSELNVNALLLGDSALYLCASSLTPRPATNEKLFFGSGTQLSVL.